This is a list of T cell receptor beta chains from one sample in a study of T-cell reconstitution after alpha-beta-depleted transplantation in children. TCRdb independently ran MiXCR on the PCR reads; one entry per CDR3 protein. The table lists about 460,000 distinct CDR3 sequences, roughly a tenth of them singletons. Specimen: PBMCs, collected before TCRalphabeta/CD19-depleted stem cell transplant. Receptor source: a child aged 2-15 years with inherited bone marrow failure, due to receive a stem cell transplant. CDR3s include the opening cysteine and the closing phenylalanine or tryptophan. A D gene is named only where the DNA matches it firmly. Clone size is shown for a subset of rows, as once, few, many or a class of expanded clone.

V,D,size,J,DNA,CDR3
TRBV7-8,TRBD2,few,TRBJ2-7,TGTGCCAGCAGCTTAGTTGGGACTAGCTTCTACGAGCAGTACTTC,CASSLVGTSFYEQYF
TRBV4-2,-,many,TRBJ2-1,TGTGCCAGCAGCCGAGGGCGGGATCACTACAATGAGCAGTTCTTC,CASSRGRDHYNEQFF
TRBV7-9,TRBD1,many,TRBJ1-3,TGTGCCGCAAGGGGGAGGGGGCGCAATGGAAACACCATATATTTT,CAARGRGRNGNTIYF
TRBV28,-,-,TRBJ1-2,TGTGCCAGCAGTGCCCGGGACTATGGCTACACCTTC,CASSARDYGYTF
TRBV24-1,-,-,TRBJ1-5,TGTGCCACCAGTCACAGGCGGAACGGGGCCCAGCATTTT,CATSHRRNGAQHF
TRBV11-2,-,few,TRBJ2-3,TGTGCCAGCAGCTTAGATCTAGAATCGAGCACAGATACGCAGTATTTT,CASSLDLESSTDTQYF
TRBV13,TRBD2,many,TRBJ2-1,TGTGCCAGCAGTGTTAGCGGGAGAGGCTACAATGAGCAGTTCTTC,CASSVSGRGYNEQFF
TRBV5-4,-,many,TRBJ2-3,TGTGCCAGCAGTCCCCCGAAGGGGAGCCGGGGCACAGATACGCAGTATTTT,CASSPPKGSRGTDTQYF
TRBV20-1,-,many,TRBJ2-7,TGCAGTGCGTCTAGTGATTCCTACGAGCAGTACTTC,CSASSDSYEQYF
TRBV20-1,TRBD2,few,TRBJ2-7,TGCAGTGCTAGAGATGGGGGGACTAGCGGCCACGAGCAGTACTTC,CSARDGGTSGHEQYF
TRBV7-2,-,many,TRBJ2-3,TGTGCCAGCAGCTTAGTCGGCCAGATCACAGATACGCAGTATTTT,CASSLVGQITDTQYF
TRBV6-2/TRBV6-3,-,many,TRBJ2-5,TGTGCCAGCCTCGTCGGGCAGACCCAGTACTTC,CASLVGQTQYF
TRBV28,-,many,TRBJ2-7,TGTGCCAGCAGTTTTTGGGGAGACAGCCTACCCTACGAGCAGTACTTC,CASSFWGDSLPYEQYF
TRBV29-1,TRBD1,many,TRBJ2-5,TGCAGCGTGGCACCCGGGACAGGGGTGGAAGAGACCCAGTACTTC,CSVAPGTGVEETQYF
TRBV7-2,TRBD2,many,TRBJ2-7,TGTGCCAGCAGCCAGACTAGCGGGAGAGTTTACGAGCAGTACTTC,CASSQTSGRVYEQYF